This T cell receptor beta chain was sequenced in a study of CD8 T cells in ankylosing spondylitis. The study's findings and limits: Some motif variants had been reported before (in reactive arthritis synovial fluid and blood). Made up of 7 to 9 highly homologous variants, a TCR beta motif appeared characteristic of ankylosing spondylitis blood. The study looked at matched synovial fluid samples from ankylosing spondylitis patients. Disease-linked clones were reported to be significantly enriched there. As for the disease-linked clones, they showed a CD8+ phenotype and occurred at relatively low frequencies in peripheral blood.

The CDR3 has 16 residues. From germline, CDR1 is SGDLS and CDR2 YYNGEE. Trimming took 3 bases from V and 6 from J; bases not matched to a gene: 11. This clonotype was detected ten times or more. Its antigen is still unknown. TCRdb itself ran the 5' RACE reads through MiXCR, one entry per CDR3 protein. This sample has roughly 30,000 distinct CDR3 sequences, with about 5.1% found just once. The receptor was isolated from a female donor with ankylosing spondylitis or in good health (not recorded which). The sequenced sample consisted of blood, either unsorted or a sorted T cell fraction (not recorded which). The chain recombines TRBV9 with TRBJ2-3; 9 bases fit TRBD2. Written as DNA, the CDR3 is TGTGCCAGCAGCGCCCTAACTAGCGGGCTAACCGATACGCAGTATTTT. It is translated as CASSALTSGLTDTQYF.